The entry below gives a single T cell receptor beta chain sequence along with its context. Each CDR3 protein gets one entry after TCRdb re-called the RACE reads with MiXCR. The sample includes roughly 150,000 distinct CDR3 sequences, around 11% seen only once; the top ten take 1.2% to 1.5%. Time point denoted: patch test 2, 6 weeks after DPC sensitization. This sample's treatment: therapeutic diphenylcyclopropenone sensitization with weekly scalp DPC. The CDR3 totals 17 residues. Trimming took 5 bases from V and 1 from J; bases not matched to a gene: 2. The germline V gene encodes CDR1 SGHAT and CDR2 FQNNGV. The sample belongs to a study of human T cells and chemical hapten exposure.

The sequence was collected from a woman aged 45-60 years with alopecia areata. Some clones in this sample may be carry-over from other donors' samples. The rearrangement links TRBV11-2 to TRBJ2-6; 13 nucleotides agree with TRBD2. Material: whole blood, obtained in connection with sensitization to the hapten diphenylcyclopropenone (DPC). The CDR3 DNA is TGTGCCAGCAGCCGGACTAGCGGGAGTTCTGGGGCCAACGTCCTGACTTTC. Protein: CASSRTSGSSGANVLTF.